The 28 T cell receptor beta chains in this list originate from one sample, sequenced in a study of blood T cell repertoires in COVID-19. The method was immunoSEQ multiplex PCR; TCRdb's version includes in-frame clones alone and lacks a portion of them. Of about 160,000 clones in the sample, over 70% were seen once. The sample was peripheral blood. The source is a woman of 80 years or more with active or convalescent COVID-19.

The rearrangement links TRBV7-8 to TRBJ1-4; a possible D gene is TRBD1 (6 bases). Per the germline V gene, CDR1 is SGHVS and CDR2 is FQNEAQ. The CDR3 is 16 amino acids. V shed 4 bases and J shed 7 bases, with 19 bases lying between them. The CDR3, as DNA: TGTGCCAGCAGCTCTCGGACAGCCCGAGGGGGTGAAAAACTGTTTTTT. Translated: CASSSRTARGGEKLFF.

CDR3 region: CASSTTGRGTYEQYF. CDR3 coding DNA: TGTGCCAGTAGTACGACAGGAAGAGGGACCTACGAGCAGTACTTC. The V call is TRBV19, the J call TRBJ2-7, with D maybe TRBD1 (6 bases). The CDR3 has 15 amino acids. Trimming took 4 bases from V and 2 from J, leaving 15 bases between them. The V gene's germline CDR1 is LNHDA and CDR2 SQIVND (reference sequence).

A few counts support this clone. As DNA, the CDR3 is TGTGCCATCCCTGGACAGTTGACTAACTATGGCTACACCTTC. Translating gives CAIPGQLTNYGYTF. The genes are TRBV9 and TRBJ1-2, with TRBD1 as a possible D gene (6 bases). The length of the CDR3 is 14 residues. From germline, CDR1 is SGDLS and CDR2 YYNGEE. The ends were cut back, 9 bases at V and 0 bases at J, with 15 bases in the middle.

The V call is TRBV10-2, the J call TRBJ1-1; TRBD1 matches 7 bases. Germline V gene lookup returns CDR1 WSHSY and CDR2 SAAADI. Trimming removed 7 bases from V and 4 bases from J; junction bases left unmatched: 12. The CDR3 sequence is 15 residues long. This chain's CDR3 is CASNHLPQGVTEAFF. The CDR3 region has the DNA TGCGCCAGCAACCACTTACCCCAGGGGGTCACTGAAGCTTTCTTT.

DNA of the CDR3: TGTGCCAGCTCACCACCGGAGGCACGGAAAGTACACACCTTC. Protein product: CASSPPEARKVHTF. V is TRBV18 and J is TRBJ1-2; D remains unclear. Trimming cost V 0 bases and J 12 bases, with 17 bases left between them. Germline V gene sequence: CDR1 KGHSH, CDR2 LQKENI. The CDR3 runs to 14 residues.

The V and J genes are TRBV2 and TRBJ1-6; D is possibly TRBD1 (5 bases). This CDR3 comprises 15 residues. The V end lost 6 bases, the J end lost 9 bases, and 18 bases lay between the germline ends. Germline V lookup: CDR1 SNHLY, CDR2 FYNNEI. The CDR3 loop is CASRSTALVRSPLHF. In nucleotides, the CDR3 is TGTGCCAGCAGGTCGACAGCCCTGGTCCGTTCACCCCTCCACTTT.

This chain connects TRBV6-2 or TRBV6-3 to TRBJ1-2; 7 nucleotides match TRBD1. With V trimmed by 2 bases and J by 7 bases, 4 bases remained unmatched. The CDR3 loop spans 13 amino acids. Germline V lookup: CDR1 MNHEY, CDR2 SVGEGT. The CDR3 DNA sequence: TGTGCCAGCAGTTACCGGGACAGAGGTGGCTACACCTTC. Its translation is CASSYRDRGGYTF.

The CDR3 DNA sequence: TGTGCCAGCTACGGGGGGGTTCCCCAGCATTTT. Its translation: CASYGGVPQHF. This rearrangement joins TRBV19 to TRBJ1-5; a weak D match, TRBD1 (5 bases). The germline CDR1 and CDR2 sequences are LNHDA and SQIVND (reference sequence). The length of the CDR3 is 11 residues. V lost 9 bases and J lost 10, with 13 bases in between.

This clone was counted a few times. J is TRBJ1-2 and V is TRBV4-1; D might be TRBD1 (6 bases). The germline V gene has CDR1 MGHRA and CDR2 YSYEKL. This CDR3 is built from 16 residues. The V and J ends lost 6 bases and 3 bases respectively, with 20 bases between them. DNA of the CDR3: TGCGCCAGCAGTAGGCGGGGAGGGGGAGTGGACTATGGCTACACCTTC. Residues: CASSRRGGGVDYGYTF.

V usage is TRBV7-2 and J usage is TRBJ2-5, with 9 positions matching TRBD1. V was pared by 5 bases and J by 4 bases, with 8 bases of the junction left unmatched. CDR3 size: 15 residues. Germline loops: CDR1 SGHTA, CDR2 FQGNSA. The CDR3 region has the DNA TGTGCCAGCAGCAAACGGACAGGGGAGGGAGAGACCCAGTACTTC. Translated: CASSKRTGEGETQYF.

V gene TRBV21-1 combines with J gene TRBJ2-7; the listed D gene, TRBD1, was not tested against the DNA. TRBV21-1 is flagged as a pseudogene. The CDR3 is 15 residues long. In nucleotides, the CDR3 is TGTGCCAGCAGCACTCGGGACAGGGGGACCTACGAGCAGTACTTC. Encoded protein: CASSTRDRGTYEQYF.

This clone was picked up a small number of times. The rearrangement uses TRBV11-1 and TRBJ1-6; TRBD1 is a possible D gene (6 bases). This CDR3 contains 15 residues. With 5 bases removed from V and 9 bases from J, the gap between germline ends came to 17 bases. CDR1 is SGHAT and CDR2 is FQDESV in the germline V gene (reference sequence). CDR3 sequence (DNA): TGTGCCAGCAGCGACCAGGGACAAAGAACTTCACCCCTCCACTTT. Amino acids: CASSDQGQRTSPLHF.

The chain uses TRBV6-6 and TRBJ1-1; the D gene is possibly TRBD1 (6 bases). CDR3 length: 13 amino acids. In germline, CDR1 is MNHNY, CDR2 SVGAGI (reference sequence). V was trimmed by 7 bases and J by 5 bases, leaving 14 bases between them. The CDR3 sequence: CASTTGGQTEAFF. The CDR3, as DNA: TGTGCCAGCACCACGGGGGGGCAGACTGAAGCTTTCTTT.

The rearrangement links TRBV11-2 to TRBJ2-1; 9 bases line up with TRBD2. The trim removed 5 bases at V and 7 bases at J, leaving 15 bases unmatched. Germline values: CDR1 SGHAT, CDR2 FQNNGV. This CDR3 has 17 residues. As DNA, the CDR3 is TGTGCCAGCAGCGTACGCGGCTTCCGCGGGGGGGTGAATGAGCAGTTCTTC. Its protein product is CASSVRGFRGGVNEQFF. Combining the CDR3 with reference TRBV11-2 and TRBJ2-1 gives the whole variable domain EAGVAQSPRYKIIEKRQSVAFWCNPISGHATLYWYQQILGQGPKLLIQFQNNGVVDDSQLPKDRFSAERLKGVDSTLKIQPAKLEDSAVYLCASSVRGFRGGVNEQFFGPGTRLTVL.

The chain employs TRBV6-4 and TRBJ2-2, with 9 bases identical to TRBD1. With V trimmed by 6 bases and J by 4 bases, 6 bases remained unmatched. The CDR3 consists of 15 residues. Germline V gene lookup returns CDR1 MRHNA and CDR2 SNTAGT. The CDR3 is CASSAGTGFTGELFF. The DNA for the CDR3 is TGTGCCAGCAGCGCCGGGACAGGGTTCACCGGGGAGCTGTTTTTT.

V is TRBV19 and J is TRBJ1-5; 7 bases map to TRBD1. Germline-derived CDR1 and CDR2 are LNHDA and SQIVND (reference sequence). This CDR3 contains 14 residues. J was trimmed by 7 bases and V by 5 bases; bases with no gene match: 8. The chain's CDR3 is CASSSRQGGQPQHF. CDR3 bases: TGTGCCAGTAGTTCCCGACAGGGAGGCCAGCCCCAGCATTTT.

The CDR3 DNA reads TGTGCCAGCAGTGAGATCACTAGGGATACGCAGTATTTT. Encoded protein: CASSEITRDTQYF. This chain uses TRBV2 with TRBJ2-3, with D perhaps TRBD2 (5 bases). Looked up from germline, CDR1 is SNHLY and CDR2 is FYNNEI. V was trimmed by 3 bases and J by 6 bases, leaving 10 bases between them. This CDR3 comprises 13 residues.

This rearrangement joins TRBV6-5 to TRBJ1-1; D uncertain. The CDR3 is made up of 14 amino acids. Trimming left V 6 bases short and J 0 bases short, with 11 bases between. Germline V gives CDR1 MNHEY, CDR2 SVGAGI. The CDR3 nucleotides read TGTGCCAGCAGCCGAACAGAGATGAACACTGAAGCTTTCTTT. It encodes CASSRTEMNTEAFF.

The chain joins TRBV18 to TRBJ1-3; 7 bases line up with TRBD1. With 3 bases clipped from V and 3 bases from J, the junction kept 8 bases outside the gene matches. This CDR3 contains 16 residues. Germline V lookup: CDR1 KGHSH, CDR2 LQKENI. In nucleotides, the CDR3 is TGTGCCAGCTCACCCTTTGAGGGACAGCTTGGAAACACCATATATTTT. Its protein is CASSPFEGQLGNTIYF.

The gene calls are TRBV10-3 and TRBJ1-3, with D maybe TRBD1 (5 bases). The V end lost 6 bases, the J end lost 6 bases, and 15 bases lay between the germline ends. From germline, CDR1 is ENHRY and CDR2 SYGVKD. CDR3 length: 14 amino acids. As DNA, the CDR3 is TGTGCCATCAGCCTAACAGCCAGGGAAAACACCATATATTTT. Translated, it gives CAISLTARENTIYF.

The rearrangement uses TRBV4-2 and TRBJ1-6; TRBD1 matches at 8 bases. The CDR3 length is 17 residues. Germline assignment: CDR1 LGHNA and CDR2 YNFKEQ. Trimming took 0 bases from V and 8 from J; bases not matched to a gene: 9. In DNA, the CDR3 is TGTGCCAGCAGCCAAGAGTTGGACAGGGCTTTTTATTCACCCCTCCACTTT. Its translation is CASSQELDRAFYSPLHF.

This clone appeared once. The chain is built from TRBV5-1 and TRBJ2-1; 8 bases are a match to TRBD1. The CDR3 contains 15 residues. The germline CDR1 and CDR2 sequences are SGHRS and YFSETQ. Trimming cost V 2 bases and J 0 bases; bases outside gene matches: 1. CDR3 in amino acids: CASSFGQGSYNEQFF. Here the CDR3 DNA reads TGCGCCAGCAGCTTCGGACAGGGCTCCTACAATGAGCAGTTCTTC.

This clone was counted a few times. The chain recombines TRBV5-1 with TRBJ1-1; D not certain. V lost 5 bases and J 0 bases, leaving 8 bases between the germline ends. The CDR3 has 13 residues. Germline CDR1 SGHRS, CDR2 YFSETQ. The CDR3 sequence is CASSPAVNTEAFF. The CDR3 region has the DNA TGCGCCAGCAGTCCGGCGGTGAACACTGAAGCTTTCTTT.

The chain is built from TRBV27 and TRBJ1-6; 7 bases match TRBD1. Trimming cost V 6 bases and J 5 bases; bases outside gene matches: 7. The germline gives CDR1 MNHEY, CDR2 SMNVEV (reference sequence). There are 15 residues in the CDR3. CDR3 loop: CASRGEDRNNSPLHF. The CDR3 DNA reads as TGTGCCAGCAGGGGGGAGGACAGGAATAATTCACCCCTCCACTTT.

The chain recombines TRBV19 with TRBJ1-5; D is possibly TRBD1 (6 bases). This CDR3 has 16 residues. Germline CDR1 LNHDA, CDR2 SQIVND (reference sequence). Trimming left V 5 bases short and J 2 bases short, with 16 bases between. CDR3 coding DNA: TGTGCCAGTAGTCCCCCAACAGGGCCCCGCAATCAGCCCCAGCATTTT. Protein: CASSPPTGPRNQPQHF.

The rearrangement uses TRBV2 and TRBJ2-1; tentatively, D is TRBD2 (6 bases). V lost 2 bases and J 10 bases, leaving 9 bases between the germline ends. Per germline, CDR1 SNHLY and CDR2 FYNNEI. The CDR3 totals 12 residues. The CDR3 loop is CASSERDFEQFF. Here the CDR3 DNA reads TGTGCCAGCAGTGAAAGGGACTTCGAGCAGTTCTTC. Looking up the rest from reference TRBV2 and TRBJ2-1 gives the full variable domain: EPEVTQTPSHQVTQMGQEVILRCVPISNHLYFYWYRQILGQKVEFLVSFYNNEISEKSEIFDDQFSVERPDGSNFTLKIRSTKLEDSAMYFCASSERDFEQFFGPGTRLTVL.

The chain combines TRBV29-1 with TRBJ1-1; TRBD1 matches 7 bases. V lost 3 bases to trimming and J lost 7 bases; unmatched junction nucleotides: 2. Germline CDR1 and CDR2: SQVTM and ANQGSEA. The CDR3 extends over 11 amino acids. CDR3 amino acids: CSVETGIEAFF. CDR3 in DNA: TGCAGCGTTGAGACAGGGATTGAAGCTTTCTTT. Using reference TRBV29-1 and TRBJ1-1 for the parts outside the CDR3, the full variable domain is SAVISQKPSRDICQRGTSLTIQCQVDSQVTMMFWYRQQPGQSLTLIATANQGSEATYESGFVIDKFPISRPNLTFSTLTVSNMSPEDSSIYLCSVETGIEAFFGQGTRLTVV.

This clone occurred once. V and J are TRBV9 and TRBJ1-5, with D unclear. This CDR3 has 15 amino acids. Germline CDR1 SGDLS, CDR2 YYNGEE. The V gene lost 4 bases and the J gene lost 3 bases, with 14 bases spanning the gap. The CDR3: CASSSQAGLNQPQHF. The CDR3 bases are TGTGCCAGCAGCTCGCAGGCGGGCCTCAATCAGCCCCAGCATTTT.